This T cell receptor (beta chain) was identified in a study of a mutant IDH1 vaccine in newly diagnosed glioma. The overall study: Former treatment meant radiotherapy, temozolomide, or both; the majority had gotten both. Notes on the study in general: Around 93% of patients showed vaccine-induced immune responses across multiple MHC alleles. There seemed to be no relation between pseudoprogression and changes in top peripheral T cell clonotypes.

Regarding this clone: No antigen is known for it.

The V end lost 8 bases, the J end lost 4 bases, and 11 bases lay between the germline ends. Germline V gene lookup returns CDR1 ENHRY and CDR2 SYGVKD. The CDR3 contains 12 residues. Time point denoted: baseline, week 1 (first vaccination visit). This sample's treatment: pre-vaccination baseline after standard-of-care therapy. Some clones are missing from TCRdb's copy, which holds only in-frame ones; the method was immunoSEQ multiplex PCR. The table has about 24,000 clones, about 89% seen once; the top ten hold about 9.2%. The chain uses TRBV10-3 and TRBJ1-1, with D possibly TRBD1 on 5 matching bases. The receptor was isolated from a man aged 25 to 40 with glioma. The specimen comprised PBMCs, sampled from a glioma patient treated with radiotherapy, temozolomide or both. CDR3 residues: CAIWGGSTEAFF. CDR3 nucleotide sequence: TGTGCCATCTGGGGGGGGTCCACTGAAGCTTTCTTT.